Listed here is a single T cell receptor beta chain. Clones were sequenced by immunoSEQ multiplex PCR, and TCRdb holds only the in-frame ones, with some missing. There are around 100,000 clones in the sample; 90% to 95% occur only once, and 0.7% to 0.9% lies in the top ten. V shed 3 bases and J 0 bases; nucleotides not matched to a gene: 7. Germline lookup yields CDR1 LGHNA and CDR2 YNFKEQ. The CDR3 contains 17 residues. The data were taken from a study of T cell changes during pregnancy in multiple sclerosis. Sample: peripheral blood, taken before pregnancy. This sequence joins TRBV4-2 and TRBJ2-2; 7 positions agree with TRBD2. This receptor was identified in a female donor with multiple sclerosis, enrolled in a pregnancy study. In nucleotides, the CDR3 is TGTGCCAGCAGCCACCCCCCGGGACTAACGAACACCGGGGAGCTGTTTTTT. Protein sequence: CASSHPPGLTNTGELFF.